This T cell receptor (beta chain) was obtained from a study of blood T cell repertoires in COVID-19. In assigning cohorts, the study relied on participant-reported clinical history. Recovered Cohort 3 donors showed two negative PCRs, clearance, or symptom resolution. Clones were sequenced by immunoSEQ multiplex PCR, and TCRdb holds only the in-frame ones, with some missing. The sample lists about 240,000 clones; more than 85% were seen once. Looked up from germline, CDR1 is ENHRY and CDR2 is SYGVKD. CDR3 length: 14 amino acids. Trimming cost V 9 bases and J 4 bases; bases outside gene matches: 4. Sequences were obtained from PBMCs or T cells enriched from blood (not recorded which). The TCR originated in a woman in her 30s who had recovered from COVID-19. This chain connects TRBV10-3 to TRBJ2-7; 15 bases line up with TRBD2. CDR3 DNA: TGTGCCATTGGGACTAGCGGGAGGAATTACGAGCAGTACTTC. Translated, it gives CAIGTSGRNYEQYF.